The 14 T cell receptor beta chains below come from one sample, sequenced in a study of T cell responses to AZD1222 COVID-19 vaccine. Only in-frame clones appear in the TCRdb table, and some are missing; sequencing was by immunoSEQ multiplex PCR. Among some 120,000 clones listed, approximately 88% were seen once. Sequenced material: peripheral blood, taken on day 0 of AZD1222 vaccination. The source of these receptors is an adult in good health.

This clone appeared a few times. CDR3: CASSLPGQGGNEQFF. CDR3 coding DNA: TGCGCCAGCAGCTTACCGGGACAGGGTGGCAATGAGCAGTTCTTC. The chain is built from TRBV5-1 and TRBJ2-1; TRBD1 agrees at 9 bases. V dropped 2 bases and J dropped 6; count of bases not matched to a gene: 6. This CDR3 has 15 residues. CDR1 is SGHRS and CDR2 is YFSETQ in the germline V gene. The full variable domain, its missing parts supplied by reference TRBV5-1 and TRBJ2-1, is KAGVTQTPRYLIKTRGQQVTLSCSPISGHRSVSWYQQTPGQGLQFLFEYFSETQRNKGNFPGRFSGRQFSNSRSEMNVSTLELGDSALYLCASSLPGQGGNEQFFGPGTRLTVL.

The chain is built from TRBV30 and TRBJ2-5; TRBD2 might be the D (5 bases). Germline assignment: CDR1 GTSNPN and CDR2 SVGIG (reference sequence). The CDR3 spans 13 residues. Between the trimmed V and J ends, which lost 4 bases and 10 bases, there was a span of 19 bases. CDR3 nucleotide sequence: TGTGCCTGGAAGACGGGCGGGCCTGGGGACCAGTACTTC. It yields the protein CAWKTGGPGDQYF.

This rearrangement joins TRBV2 to TRBJ1-3; D gene unclear. This CDR3 spans 13 amino acids. Per the germline V gene, CDR1 is SNHLY and CDR2 is FYNNEI. The V and J ends lost 4 bases and 6 bases respectively, with 10 bases between them. DNA of the CDR3: TGTGCCAGCAGTGCGACCCTTTCAAACACCATATATTTT. Its translation is CASSATLSNTIYF.

The V gene is TRBV4-3, the J gene TRBJ1-2; maybe TRBD1 (6 bases). The length of the CDR3 is 18 residues. V was clipped by 0 bases and J by 4 bases, with 21 bases between them. CDR1 is LGHNA and CDR2 is YSLEER in the germline V gene. The CDR3 DNA follows: TGCGCCAGCAGCCAAGATGCATTGGGGGGCGGACCAAGCTATGGCTACACCTTC. Protein: CASSQDALGGGPSYGYTF.

This rearrangement joins TRBV7-9 to TRBJ1-6, with 9 bases matching TRBD1. This CDR3 spans 14 amino acids. J gave up 7 bases and V 7 bases, and 5 bases lay outside the gene matches. Germline V CDR1 and CDR2: SEHNR, FQNEAQ (reference sequence). The DNA for the CDR3 is TGTGCCAGCATCATGACAGGGGGAAATTCACCCCTCCACTTT. It codes for CASIMTGGNSPLHF.

The rearrangement joins TRBV6-5 to TRBJ1-4; D call uncertain. Germline CDR1 and CDR2: MNHEY and SVGAGI. This CDR3 has 13 amino acids. The V end was cut by 8 bases, the J end by 7 bases, with 14 bases between. CDR3 region: CASRRSVAEKLFF. CDR3 sequence (DNA): TGTGCCAGCCGCCGCTCAGTAGCTGAAAAACTGTTTTTT.

This clone showed up just a few times. The J gene is TRBJ2-7, the V gene TRBV5-1; 8 positions match TRBD2. The CDR3 runs 15 residues. Germline lookup yields CDR1 SGHRS and CDR2 YFSETQ. With 7 bases clipped from V and 2 bases from J, the junction kept 11 bases outside the gene matches. The DNA for the CDR3 is TGCGCCAGCGCTATGGTGACTAGCGTCGCCTACGAGCAGTACTTC. It codes for CASAMVTSVAYEQYF. The full variable domain, rest sourced from reference TRBV5-1 and TRBJ2-7, is KAGVTQTPRYLIKTRGQQVTLSCSPISGHRSVSWYQQTPGQGLQFLFEYFSETQRNKGNFPGRFSGRQFSNSRSEMNVSTLELGDSALYLCASAMVTSVAYEQYFGPGTRLTVT.

The table lists this clone with a few counts. The chain combines TRBV5-4 with TRBJ2-3; 8 bases align to TRBD2. CDR1 is SGHNT, CDR2 YYREEE, per germline (reference sequence). Trimming cost V 4 bases and J 4 bases; bases outside gene matches: 5. The CDR3 contains 14 residues. CDR3 coding DNA: TGTGCCAGCAGCCCGAAGCGGGAGTCAGATACGCAGTATTTT. Translation gives CASSPKRESDTQYF.

V usage is TRBV7-2 and J usage is TRBJ1-5, with D unresolved. Germline assignment: CDR1 SGHTA and CDR2 FQGNSA. CDR3 length: 14 residues. V was pared by 3 bases and J by 0 bases, with 6 bases between. Here the CDR3 reads CASSFGISNQPQHF. For the CDR3, the DNA is TGTGCCAGCAGCTTCGGGATTAGCAATCAGCCCCAGCATTTT.

The gene calls are TRBV19 and TRBJ1-1; 10 positions match TRBD1. The CDR3 is 14 amino acids. Germline V gene lookup returns CDR1 LNHDA and CDR2 SQIVND (reference sequence). Trimming removed 5 bases from V and 7 bases from J; junction bases left unmatched: 7. The CDR3 loop is CASSGGQGLGEAFF. CDR3 coding DNA: TGTGCCAGTAGTGGGGGACAGGGGCTGGGTGAAGCTTTCTTT.

J is TRBJ2-3 and V is TRBV7-3; TRBD2 might be the D (6 bases). The V gene lost 5 bases and the J gene lost 6 bases, with 21 bases spanning the gap. Germline V gives CDR1 SGHTA, CDR2 FQGTGA. The CDR3 is made up of 16 amino acids. The CDR3 spells CASSEAGGTRRDTQYF. The CDR3 region has the DNA TGTGCCAGCAGCGAAGCGGGTGGCACGCGTAGGGATACGCAGTATTTT.

The V call is TRBV4-2, the J call TRBJ2-7; the match to TRBD1 covers 8 bases. The CDR3 consists of 18 residues. V lost 0 bases and J lost 0; bases outside the gene matches: 10. The V gene's germline CDR1 is LGHNA and CDR2 YNFKEQ. The CDR3 sequence is CASSQDPGTGGSSYEQYF. CDR3 DNA sequence: TGTGCCAGCAGCCAAGATCCCGGAACAGGGGGAAGCTCCTACGAGCAGTACTTC.

J is TRBJ1-3 and V is TRBV5-6; D not certain. Trimming removed 4 bases at V and 0 bases at J, with 14 bases between. Germline CDR1 is SGHDT and CDR2 is YYEEEE. This CDR3 region has 16 residues. CDR3 loop: CASSVLNWRSGNTIYF. The CDR3, as DNA: TGTGCCAGCAGCGTGCTAAACTGGCGCTCTGGAAACACCATATATTTT.

V gene TRBV23-1 combines with J gene TRBJ1-3; D is perhaps TRBD1 (5 bases). TRBV23-1 is an open reading frame whose function is uncertain. This CDR3 has 14 residues. V shed 8 bases and J shed 4 bases, with 15 bases lying between them. The chain's CDR3 is CASGRQGTGNTIYF. The CDR3 region has the DNA TGCGCCAGCGGGCGCCAAGGGACCGGAAACACCATATATTTT.